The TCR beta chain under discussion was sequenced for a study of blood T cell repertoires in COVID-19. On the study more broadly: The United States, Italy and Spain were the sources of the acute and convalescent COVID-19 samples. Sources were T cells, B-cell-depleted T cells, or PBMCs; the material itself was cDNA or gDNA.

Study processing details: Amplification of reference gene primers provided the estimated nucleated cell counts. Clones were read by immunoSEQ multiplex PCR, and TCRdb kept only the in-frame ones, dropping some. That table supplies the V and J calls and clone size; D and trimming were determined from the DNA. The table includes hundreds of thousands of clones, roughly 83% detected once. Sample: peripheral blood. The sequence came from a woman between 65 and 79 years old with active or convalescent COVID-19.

The CDR3, as DNA: TGTGCCAGTAGTCAAGGGACTAGCGGGGGGGCGGTCCCATCGTTCTTC. This codes for CASSQGTSGGAVPSFF. The rearrangement links TRBV19 to TRBJ2-1; TRBD2 matches at 16 bases. CDR1 is LNHDA and CDR2 is SQIVND in the germline V gene (reference sequence). The V and J ends lost 5 bases and 15 bases, in that order; junction bases with no gene match: 13. CDR3 length equals 16 residues.